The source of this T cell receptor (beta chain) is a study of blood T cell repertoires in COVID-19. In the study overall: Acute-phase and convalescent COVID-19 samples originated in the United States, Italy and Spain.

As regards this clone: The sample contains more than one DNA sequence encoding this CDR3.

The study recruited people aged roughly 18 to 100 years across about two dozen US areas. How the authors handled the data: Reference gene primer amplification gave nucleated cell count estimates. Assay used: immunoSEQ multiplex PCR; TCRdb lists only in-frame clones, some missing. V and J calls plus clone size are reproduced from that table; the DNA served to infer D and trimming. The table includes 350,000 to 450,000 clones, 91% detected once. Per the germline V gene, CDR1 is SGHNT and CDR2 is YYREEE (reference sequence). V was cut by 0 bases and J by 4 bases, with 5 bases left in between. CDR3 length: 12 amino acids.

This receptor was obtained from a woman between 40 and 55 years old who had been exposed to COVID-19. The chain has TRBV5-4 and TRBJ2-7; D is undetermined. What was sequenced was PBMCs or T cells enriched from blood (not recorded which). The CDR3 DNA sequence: TGTGCCAGCAGCTTGGATACTTACGAGCAGTACTTC. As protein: CASSLDTYEQYF.